This TCR beta chain came from a study of T cell changes during pregnancy in multiple sclerosis (dated by TCRdb to about 2019). Regarding the study in general: Changes in the T cell repertoire over the course of pregnancy were examined in this study in women with multiple sclerosis.

Libraries were built with the immunoSEQ multiplex PCR assay. Not all clones reach the TCRdb copy of this immuneACCESS table, which keeps in-frame sequences only. Checked studies attribute under half of the gap to unresolved V genes and leave the rest unexplained. Here the sample has 45,000 to 50,000 clones; roughly 94% occur a single time. The top ten clonotypes cover 5.5% of the sample. V and J lose 2 bases and 6 bases, and a span of 10 bases separates them. Including cysteine and phenylalanine, the CDR3 has 14 amino acids. Only the CDR3 DNA is retained, 42 bases long and in frame from the first base. Based on the germline V gene, the CDR1 and CDR2 sequences are KGHSH and LQKENI. Comments on this clone: It lacks a known antigen. Base qualities are not at hand, and no much larger clone is one base apart.

The sequences come from CD8+ T cells from peripheral blood mononuclear cells, collected before pregnancy. The V and J genes are TRBV18 and TRBJ2-2, with the D gene not clear enough to name. The receptor comes from a female donor with multiple sclerosis, enrolled in a pregnancy study. The sequenced DNA is TGTGCCAGCTCACCAATGCTAGAGGCCGGGGAGCTGTTTTTT. This translates into CASSPMLEAGELFF.